The 5 T cell receptor beta chains presented below share a single source sample, sequenced in a study. Via MiXCR, TCRdb re-called the RT-PCR reads, giving one row per CDR3 protein. This sample has 650,000 to 800,000 distinct CDR3 sequences; 12% to 15% occur once, and the top ten carry 3.6%. Material: memory CD4+ T cells from blood. The receptors were gathered from a female donor in good health, serving as a healthy control.

The chain couples TRBV6-5 to TRBJ1-2; 9 bases line up with TRBD1. The germline CDR1 and CDR2 sequences are MNHEY and SVGAGI. This CDR3 has 16 residues. V was clipped by 3 bases and J by 2 bases; unmatched bases: 7. CDR3 amino acids: CASSYTPGTGNYGYTF. CDR3 in DNA: TGTGCCAGCAGTTATACGCCAGGGACAGGGAACTATGGCTACACCTTC.

This clonotype was counted a few times. V usage is TRBV12-3 or TRBV12-4 and J usage is TRBJ2-6; 7 nucleotides match TRBD1. This CDR3 is built from 19 residues. V gave up 5 bases and J gave up 0 bases; unmatched junction bases: 13. Here the CDR3 reads CASSPPTGIGGSGANVLTF. The DNA of the CDR3 is TGTGCCAGCAGTCCCCCGACAGGGATAGGGGGCTCTGGGGCCAACGTCCTGACTTTC.

This clonotype was detected only a few times. The chain couples TRBV20-1 to TRBJ2-1, with 9 bases aligning to TRBD1. The CDR3 runs to 15 residues. Per the germline V gene, CDR1 is DFQATT and CDR2 is SNEGSKA (reference sequence). Trimming took 5 bases from V and 5 from J; bases not matched to a gene: 10. This chain's CDR3 is CSARIPGQGNNEQFF. CDR3 sequence (DNA): TGCAGTGCTCGAATACCGGGACAGGGTAACAATGAGCAGTTCTTC.

The chain couples TRBV20-1 to TRBJ1-4, with D perhaps TRBD1 (5 bases). This CDR3 region has 13 residues. CDR1 is DFQATT and CDR2 is SNEGSKA in the germline V gene (reference sequence). Trimming pared 4 bases from V and 10 bases from J, leaving 16 bases between. For the CDR3, the DNA is TGCAGTGCTAAGACAGTGGACGGCGGAAAACTGTTTTTT. Translation: CSAKTVDGGKLFF.

This clonotype was detected ten times or more. V usage is TRBV10-3 and J usage is TRBJ2-2; perhaps TRBD2 as D (6 bases). The V and J ends lost 6 bases and 7 bases respectively, with 6 bases between them. CDR1 is ENHRY and CDR2 is SYGVKD in the germline V gene. The CDR3 extends over 11 amino acids. The CDR3 loop reads CAIRGGGELFF. CDR3 in DNA: TGTGCCATCAGGGGAGGCGGGGAGCTGTTTTTT.